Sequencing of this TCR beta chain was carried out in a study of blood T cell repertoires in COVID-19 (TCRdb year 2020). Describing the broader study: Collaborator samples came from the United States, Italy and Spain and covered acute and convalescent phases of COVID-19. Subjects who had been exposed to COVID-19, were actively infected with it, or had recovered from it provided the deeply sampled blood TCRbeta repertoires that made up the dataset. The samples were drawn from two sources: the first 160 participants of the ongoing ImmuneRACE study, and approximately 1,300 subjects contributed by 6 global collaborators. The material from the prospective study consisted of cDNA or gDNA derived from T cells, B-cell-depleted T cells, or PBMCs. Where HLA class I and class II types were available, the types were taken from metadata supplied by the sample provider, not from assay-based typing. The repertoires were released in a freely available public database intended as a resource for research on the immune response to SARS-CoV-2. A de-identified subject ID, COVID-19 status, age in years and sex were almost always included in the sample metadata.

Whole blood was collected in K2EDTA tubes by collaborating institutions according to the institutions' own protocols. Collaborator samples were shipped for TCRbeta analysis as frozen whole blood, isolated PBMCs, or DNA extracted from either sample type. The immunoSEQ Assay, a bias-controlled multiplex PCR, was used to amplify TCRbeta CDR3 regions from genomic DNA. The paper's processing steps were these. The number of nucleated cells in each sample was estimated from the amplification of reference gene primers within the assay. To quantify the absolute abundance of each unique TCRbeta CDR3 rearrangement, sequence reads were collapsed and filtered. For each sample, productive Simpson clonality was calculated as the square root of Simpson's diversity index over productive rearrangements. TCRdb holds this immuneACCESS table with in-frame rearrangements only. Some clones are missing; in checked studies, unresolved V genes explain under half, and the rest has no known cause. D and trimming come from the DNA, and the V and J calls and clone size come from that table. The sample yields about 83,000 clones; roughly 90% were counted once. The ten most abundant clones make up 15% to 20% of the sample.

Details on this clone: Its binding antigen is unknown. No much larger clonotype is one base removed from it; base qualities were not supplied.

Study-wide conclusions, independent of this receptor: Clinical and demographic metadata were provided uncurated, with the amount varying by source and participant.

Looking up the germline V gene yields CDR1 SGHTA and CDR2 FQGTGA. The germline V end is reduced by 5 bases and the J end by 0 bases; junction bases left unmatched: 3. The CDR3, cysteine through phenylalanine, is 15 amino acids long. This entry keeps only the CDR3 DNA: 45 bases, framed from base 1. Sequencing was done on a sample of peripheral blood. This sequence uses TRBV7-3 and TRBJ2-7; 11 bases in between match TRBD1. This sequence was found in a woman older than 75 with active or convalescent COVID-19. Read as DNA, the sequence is TGTGCCAGCAGCCCCGGGACAGGGGGCTCCTACGAGCAGTACTTC. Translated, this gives CASSPGTGGSYEQYF.